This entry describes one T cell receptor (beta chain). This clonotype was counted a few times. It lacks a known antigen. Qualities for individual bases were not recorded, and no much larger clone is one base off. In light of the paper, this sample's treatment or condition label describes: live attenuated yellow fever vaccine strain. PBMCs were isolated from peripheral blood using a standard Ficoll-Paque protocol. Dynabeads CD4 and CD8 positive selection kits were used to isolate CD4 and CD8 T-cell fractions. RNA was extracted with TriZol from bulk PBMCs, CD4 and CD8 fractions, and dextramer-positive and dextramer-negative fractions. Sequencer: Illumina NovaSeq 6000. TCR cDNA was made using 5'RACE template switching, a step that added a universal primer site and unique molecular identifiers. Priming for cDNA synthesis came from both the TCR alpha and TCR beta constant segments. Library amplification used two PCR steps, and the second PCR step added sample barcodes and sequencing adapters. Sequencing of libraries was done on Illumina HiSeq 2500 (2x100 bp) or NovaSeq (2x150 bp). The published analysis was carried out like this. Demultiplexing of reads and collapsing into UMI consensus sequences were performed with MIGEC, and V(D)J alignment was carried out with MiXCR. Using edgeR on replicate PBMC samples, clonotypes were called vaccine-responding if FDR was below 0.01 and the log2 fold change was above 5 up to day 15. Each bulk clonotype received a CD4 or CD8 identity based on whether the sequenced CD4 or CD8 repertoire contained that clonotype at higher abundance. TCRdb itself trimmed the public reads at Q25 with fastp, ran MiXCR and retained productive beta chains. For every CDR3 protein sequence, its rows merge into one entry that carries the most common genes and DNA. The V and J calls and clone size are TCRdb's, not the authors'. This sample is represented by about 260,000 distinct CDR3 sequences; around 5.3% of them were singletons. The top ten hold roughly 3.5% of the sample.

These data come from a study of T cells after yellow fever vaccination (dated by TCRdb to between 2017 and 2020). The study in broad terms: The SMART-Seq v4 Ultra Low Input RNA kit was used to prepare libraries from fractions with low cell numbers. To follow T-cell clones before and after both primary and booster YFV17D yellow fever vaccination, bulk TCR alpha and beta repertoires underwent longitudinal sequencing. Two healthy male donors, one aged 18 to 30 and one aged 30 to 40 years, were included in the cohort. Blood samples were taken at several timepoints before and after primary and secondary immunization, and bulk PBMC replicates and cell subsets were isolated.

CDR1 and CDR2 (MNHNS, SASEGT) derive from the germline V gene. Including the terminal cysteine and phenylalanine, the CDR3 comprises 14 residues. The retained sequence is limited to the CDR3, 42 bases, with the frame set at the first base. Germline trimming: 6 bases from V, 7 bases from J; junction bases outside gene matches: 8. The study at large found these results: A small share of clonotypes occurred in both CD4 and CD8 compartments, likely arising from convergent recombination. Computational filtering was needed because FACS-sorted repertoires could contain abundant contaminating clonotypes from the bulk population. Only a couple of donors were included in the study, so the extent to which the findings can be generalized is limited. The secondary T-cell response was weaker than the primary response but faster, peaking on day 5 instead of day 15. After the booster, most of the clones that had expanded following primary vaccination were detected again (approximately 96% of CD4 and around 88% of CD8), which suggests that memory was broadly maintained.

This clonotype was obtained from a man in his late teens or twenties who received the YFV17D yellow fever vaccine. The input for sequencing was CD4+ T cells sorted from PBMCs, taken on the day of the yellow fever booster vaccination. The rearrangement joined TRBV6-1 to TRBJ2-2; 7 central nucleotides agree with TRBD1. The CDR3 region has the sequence CASRNRGTGGELFF. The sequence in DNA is TGTGCCAGCAGGAACAGGGGAACCGGCGGGGAGCTGTTTTTT.